This entry describes one T cell receptor beta chain. Its antigen is unidentified. A library of TCRbeta sequences, prepared with unique molecular identifiers, was generated. Using its own MiXCR run on the PCR reads, TCRdb lists one record per CDR3 protein. This sample has around 440,000 distinct CDR3 sequences, with 16% found just once. These data originate in a study of T-cell reconstitution after alpha-beta-depleted transplantation in children. CDR1 and CDR2 from the germline V gene are SGHRS and YFSETQ. The V end lost 5 bases, the J end lost 3 bases, and 14 bases lay between the germline ends. This CDR3 is built from 14 residues. Study-wide findings and caveats: Surviving thymic progenitors and recipient T cells were the source of high TCRbeta diversity at day 60 in some patients. Several hundred expanded graft clones reportedly gave rise to the alpha-beta T cells present about two months after transplant. Hyperexpanded clones declined; after one year, newly produced T cells mostly supplied diversity.

This clonotype was obtained from a boy less than two years old who had a stem cell transplant for Wiskott-Aldrich syndrome, so the T cells may come from the graft donor. The J gene is TRBJ1-1, the V gene TRBV5-1; D may be TRBD1 (6 bases). The sample here was PBMCs, mostly from graft donor cells, taken 360 days after TCRalphabeta/CD19-depleted stem cell transplant. CDR3 protein: CASRTGKWDTEAFF. The CDR3 DNA is TGCGCCAGCAGAACAGGGAAATGGGACACTGAAGCTTTCTTT.